Listed here are 12 T cell receptor beta chains from one sample, sequenced in a study of cytomegalovirus exposure and HLA in healthy donors. PCR primers comprised 60 Vbeta and 13 Jbeta primers. Data came from immunoSEQ multiplex PCR; TCRdb stores just in-frame clones and leaves some out. This table holds 150,000 or so clones, roughly 80% found once. The source material was PBMCs. The receptors were sampled from a man in his forties or fifties in good health and CMV-seropositive.

As concerns this clone: The sample carries other DNA sequences with the same CDR3. The CDR3 DNA reads TGTGCCAGCAGCTTAATGGCGGGCAATGAGCAGTTCTTC. Amino acids: CASSLMAGNEQFF. This chain uses TRBV7-3 with TRBJ2-1, with a weak D call TRBD2 (5 bases). The germline V gene encodes CDR1 SGHTA and CDR2 FQGTGA. CDR3 length equals 13 residues. Trimming removed 1 base at V and 6 bases at J, with 7 bases between.

This rearrangement joins TRBV5-5 to TRBJ1-1; D call uncertain. V shed 1 base and J shed 0 bases, with 19 bases lying between them. This CDR3 contains 18 residues. The germline V gene encodes CDR1 SGHKS and CDR2 YYEKEE (reference sequence). The CDR3: CASSLNREPRRMNTEAFF. CDR3 sequence (DNA): TGTGCCAGCAGCTTGAATCGGGAGCCGAGACGGATGAACACTGAAGCTTTCTTT.

This clone has a single count. This chain joins TRBV18 and TRBJ2-5; D is possibly TRBD2 (6 bases). CDR3 length: 14 amino acids. Germline V gives CDR1 KGHSH, CDR2 LQKENI. V was cut by 3 bases and J by 1 base, with 9 bases left in between. CDR3 amino acids: CASSPSGAQETQYF. In DNA, the CDR3 is TGTGCCAGCTCACCCTCGGGAGCCCAAGAGACCCAGTACTTC.

This chain links TRBV4-1 with TRBJ2-3; TRBD1 is a possible D gene (7 bases). Per the germline V gene, CDR1 is MGHRA and CDR2 is YSYEKL. The V end lost 4 bases, the J end lost 8 bases, and 16 bases lay between the germline ends. The CDR3 is 14 amino acids. This chain's CDR3 is CASSPSGGGGTQYF. The CDR3, as DNA: TGCGCCAGCAGCCCGAGCGGAGGGGGCGGTACGCAGTATTTT.

The V gene is TRBV5-1, the J gene TRBJ2-5, with 9 bases aligning to TRBD2. J lost 3 bases, V lost 0 bases, and 6 bases had no gene match. Germline V gives CDR1 SGHRS, CDR2 YFSETQ. The CDR3 consists of 16 residues. CDR3 bases: TGCGCCAGCAGCTTGGGATTTGGGACTAGCAAAGAGACCCAGTACTTC. It translates to CASSLGFGTSKETQYF.

The V gene is TRBV6-1, the J gene TRBJ2-1; D call uncertain. Germline values: CDR1 MNHNS, CDR2 SASEGT. The V gene lost 3 bases and the J gene lost 4 bases, with 10 bases spanning the gap. This CDR3 region has 14 residues. In nucleotides, the CDR3 is TGTGCCAGCAGTGACCTAGTAGGTTACAATGAGCAGTTCTTC. Translated, it gives CASSDLVGYNEQFF.

As for this clone: The same CDR3 can be traced to other DNA sequences in this sample. This chain connects TRBV9 to TRBJ1-1; D gene ambiguous. From germline, CDR1 is SGDLS and CDR2 YYNGEE. The CDR3 contains 13 residues. Trimming took 2 bases from V and 1 from J, leaving 6 bases between them. This CDR3 reads CASSVGRNTEAFF. The DNA for the CDR3 is TGTGCCAGCAGCGTGGGCAGGAACACTGAAGCTTTCTTT.

This clone appeared once. The CDR3 region is CASSLIAGGGDTQYF. For the CDR3, the DNA is TGTGCCAGCAGCTTGATAGCGGGAGGTGGGGATACGCAGTATTTT. The chain joins TRBV5-4 to TRBJ2-3; 10 nucleotides match TRBD2. V lost 1 base and J lost 6; bases outside the gene matches: 5. The germline V gene encodes CDR1 SGHNT and CDR2 YYREEE (reference sequence). The CDR3 is 15 residues long.

This clone was seen only once. The V and J genes are TRBV7-6 and TRBJ2-1; 8 bases agree with TRBD2. This CDR3 spans 15 amino acids. Losses at the gene ends were 4 bases for V and 4 bases for J; bases not matched to a gene: 6. Germline V lookup: CDR1 SGHVS, CDR2 FNYEAQ. CDR3 region: CASSSTLAEYNEQFF. The CDR3 DNA is TGTGCCAGCAGCTCAACACTAGCGGAGTACAATGAGCAGTTCTTC.

The chain carries TRBV7-7 and TRBJ2-2; possible D gene TRBD1, 6 bases. V gave up 1 base and J gave up 6 bases, with 15 bases separating them. Germline V CDR1 and CDR2: SSHAT, FNYEAQ (reference sequence). The CDR3 covers 16 residues. The CDR3 spells CASSLGAGARAGELFF. The CDR3 DNA follows: TGTGCCAGCAGCTTAGGGGCAGGGGCCCGCGCCGGGGAGCTGTTTTTT.

The V gene is TRBV11-2, the J gene TRBJ2-3; 9 positions match TRBD2. Per germline, CDR1 SGHAT and CDR2 FQNNGV. The V segment lost 8 bases and the J segment 7 bases; nucleotides outside the gene matches: 10. The CDR3 has 14 amino acids. The CDR3 nucleotides read TGTGCCAGCGACGTAGCGGGAGTAAGAAATACGCAGTATTTT. It encodes CASDVAGVRNTQYF.

The gene calls are TRBV5-1 and TRBJ1-6; 8 nucleotides agree with TRBD1. Germline CDR1 reads SGHRS; CDR2 reads YFSETQ. CDR3 length: 14 residues. J lost 9 bases, V lost 2 bases, and 4 bases had no gene match. Here the CDR3 DNA reads TGCGCCAGCAGCTTTCAGGGGGCAGGTTCACCCCTCCACTTT. This translates into CASSFQGAGSPLHF.